Listed below are T cell receptor beta chains from one sample, sequenced in a study of cytomegalovirus exposure and HLA in healthy donors. The data were produced by immunoSEQ multiplex PCR, yet TCRdb's version contains in-frame clones alone and is incomplete. The sample has about 130,000 clones, 70% to 85% seen once; the top ten hold about 7%. Sequencing used PBMCs. Every receptor here comes from a man in his forties or fifties in good health and CMV-seropositive. Each CDR3 is given without its conserved first and last residue. Fields, in order: V gene, CDR3 protein.

V gene: TRBV4-2
CDR3 protein: ASSQEQVVGSPLH

V gene: TRBV5-1
CDR3 protein: ASSTRTGSYEQY

V gene: TRBV6-1
CDR3 protein: ASSEAAGGSYEQY

V gene: TRBV5-4
CDR3 protein: ASSLGLAGGPNGEQY

V gene: TRBV6-5
CDR3 protein: ASSYSRVGELF

V gene: TRBV7-9
CDR3 protein: ASSLVGWEDPTYEQY

V gene: TRBV7-9
CDR3 protein: ASSLIGGVMNTEAF

V gene: TRBV7-9
CDR3 protein: ASSFYPRTDSGNTIY

V gene: TRBV6-1
CDR3 protein: ASSESSWGRDNSPLH

V gene: TRBV10-3
CDR3 protein: AIRQGDYSNQPQH

V gene: TRBV9
CDR3 protein: ASSARGLETQY